Each of the 18 T cell receptor beta chains below was sequenced from the same sample in a study of molecular identifiers for immune sequencing clone quantification. TCRdb re-derived calls from the PCR reads in MiXCR, one entry per CDR3 protein. The sample has some 65,000 distinct CDR3 sequences, approximately 18% seen once. The source material was naive CD8+ T cells from blood, with Jurkat cell RNA spiked in. The subset: FACS-sorted CD8+CD4-CCR7+CD45RA+ naive T cells. These receptors were taken from a human donor in good health. Some libraries in this study had Jurkat cell RNA spiked in.

This clonotype appeared a few times. This chain joins TRBV7-9 and TRBJ2-1; 7 nucleotides agree with TRBD2. Per the germline V gene, CDR1 is SEHNR and CDR2 is FQNEAQ (reference sequence). The ends lost 6 bases at V and 4 bases at J; junction bases unmatched: 6. This CDR3 spans 14 amino acids. Written as DNA, the CDR3 is TGTGCCAGCAGTCTAGCGGAGCTTTACAATGAGCAGTTCTTC. Translating it yields CASSLAELYNEQFF.

This clonotype was observed many times. The chain couples TRBV30 to TRBJ2-3; TRBD1 agrees at 9 bases. CDR3 size: 15 residues. Per the germline V gene, CDR1 is GTSNPN and CDR2 is SVGIG (reference sequence). The trim removed 2 bases at V and 4 bases at J, leaving 7 bases unmatched. The CDR3 coding sequence is TGTGCCTGGAGTTGGGGACAGGGTGTTGCAGATACGCAGTATTTT. Its translation: CAWSWGQGVADTQYF.

Many counts were recorded for this clonotype. V is TRBV9 and J is TRBJ1-1; 9 bases map to TRBD1. CDR1 is SGDLS, CDR2 YYNGEE, per germline. The CDR3 length is 15 residues. With V trimmed by 3 bases and J by 0 bases, 3 bases remained unmatched. The CDR3 sequence is CASSGRQGVNTEAFF. Here the CDR3 DNA reads TGTGCCAGCAGCGGGAGACAGGGGGTGAACACTGAAGCTTTCTTT. Variable domain in full (rest from reference TRBV9 and TRBJ1-1): DSGVTQTPKHLITATGQRVTLRCSPRSGDLSVYWYQQSLDQGLQFLIQYYNGEERAKGNILERFSAQQFPDLHSELNLSSLELGDSALYFCASSGRQGVNTEAFFGQGTRLTVV.

This clonotype was found many times. The chain links TRBV19 to TRBJ2-7, with D perhaps given as TRBD1 or TRBD2 (5 bases each). Germline V gene data show CDR1 as LNHDA and CDR2 as SQIVND (reference sequence). The CDR3 covers 17 residues. Trimming took 9 bases from V and 3 from J, leaving 27 bases between them. This CDR3 is CARTVDFRQIQIYEQYF. CDR3 sequence (DNA): TGTGCCAGGACCGTGGACTTTAGACAGATCCAAATCTACGAGCAGTACTTC.

The table lists this clonotype with a count of one. The rearrangement links TRBV19 to TRBJ2-1; the match to TRBD1 covers 8 bases. The V segment lost 8 bases and the J segment 7 bases; nucleotides outside the gene matches: 13. The CDR3 is 15 amino acids. Per germline, CDR1 LNHDA and CDR2 SQIVND (reference sequence). As DNA, the CDR3 is TGTGCCAGTTGCGCGACAGGGGTTCGTGGGAATGAGCAGTTCTTC. Protein product: CASCATGVRGNEQFF.

There are many counts of this clonotype. The gene calls are TRBV5-5 and TRBJ2-7, with D possibly being TRBD1 or TRBD2 (5 bases each). V lost 4 bases, J lost 7 bases, and 18 bases lay in between. CDR3 length: 14 residues. Germline V lookup: CDR1 SGHKS, CDR2 YYEKEE (reference sequence). The CDR3 loop reads CASSQPGRRNEQYF. The CDR3 coding sequence is TGTGCCAGCAGCCAGCCGGGACGGAGGAATGAGCAGTACTTC. Full variable domain (missing parts from reference TRBV5-5 and TRBJ2-7): DAGVTQSPTHLIKTRGQQVTLRCSPISGHKSVSWYQQVLGQGPQFIFQYYEKEERGRGNFPDRFSARQFPNYSSELNVNALLLGDSALYLCASSQPGRRNEQYFGPGTRLTVT.

In the case of this clonotype: This CDR3 fails to terminate in the conserved phenylalanine or tryptophan, so it likely reflects a read error. In nucleotides, the CDR3 is TGTGCCAGTAGTGTATGGACAGGGCGAGGCTACACCCTC. This translates into CASSVWTGRGYTL. This rearrangement joins TRBV19 to TRBJ1-2; 8 bases match TRBD1. In germline, CDR1 is LNHDA, CDR2 SQIVND (reference sequence). CDR3 size: 13 residues. Germline trimming cut 5 bases from V and 8 bases from J; bases unmatched to any gene: 7.

The chain couples TRBV25-1 to TRBJ1-1; D possibly corresponds to TRBD1 (6 bases). The CDR3 is 12 residues long. With 5 bases removed from V and 5 bases from J, the gap between germline ends came to 9 bases. Germline CDR1 and CDR2: MGHDK and SYGVNS. The chain's CDR3 is CASSFQGTEAFF. The CDR3 DNA sequence: TGTGCCAGCAGTTTTCAGGGGACTGAAGCTTTCTTT. The complete variable domain, with remaining parts taken from reference TRBV25-1 and TRBJ1-1, reads EADIYQTPRYLVIGTGKKITLECSQTMGHDKMYWYQQDPGMELHLIHYSYGVNSTEKGDLSSESTVSRIRTEHFPLTLESARPSHTSQYLCASSFQGTEAFFGQGTRLTVV.

Concerning this clonotype itself: A much larger clone sits a single nucleotide away, making a read error possible. The genes are TRBV5-3 and TRBJ2-7; TRBD1 matches 7 bases. TRBV5-3 is reported as an ORF; its role is uncertain. Trimming cost V 8 bases and J 3 bases; bases outside gene matches: 11. There are 14 residues in the CDR3. The CDR3 coding sequence is TGTGCCAGCAGGCCACAGACAGGGCACTACGAGCAGTACTTC. The encoded protein is CASRPQTGHYEQYF.

As regards this clonotype: A much larger clonotype is one base distant, so this may be a read error. V usage is TRBV7-8 and J usage is TRBJ2-7, with D tentatively TRBD2 (6 bases). The CDR3 runs to 12 residues. CDR1 and CDR2 (germline): SGHVS, FQNEAQ. Trimming pared 6 bases from V and 9 bases from J, leaving 15 bases between. In DNA, the CDR3 is TGTGCCAGCAGGGAGGGAGGAGGCGGGCAGTACTTC. Protein: CASREGGGGQYF.

J is TRBJ2-1 and V is TRBV20-1, with D perhaps TRBD2 (6 bases). CDR3 length: 14 amino acids. Trimming took 3 bases from V and 4 from J, leaving 13 bases between them. Germline assignment: CDR1 DFQATT and CDR2 SNEGSKA (reference sequence). This CDR3 reads CSASYGEAYNEQFF. For the CDR3, the DNA is TGCAGTGCTAGCTACGGGGAGGCATACAATGAGCAGTTCTTC.

The table lists this clonotype with many counts. CDR3 in DNA: TGTGCCAGCAGCTTAGCGGTGGTGGGGGACAGGCCCCAGCATTTT. This sequence encodes CASSLAVVGDRPQHF. This chain joins TRBV7-8 and TRBJ1-5, with 7 positions matching TRBD1. Germline V gene lookup returns CDR1 SGHVS and CDR2 FQNEAQ. This CDR3 contains 15 residues. V lost 0 bases and J lost 9; bases outside the gene matches: 8. Complete variable domain (other parts from reference TRBV7-8 and TRBJ1-5): GAGVSQSPRYKVAKRGQDVALRCDPISGHVSLFWYQQALGQGPEFLTYFQNEAQLDKSGLPSDRFFAERPEGSVSTLKIQRTQQEDSAVYLCASSLAVVGDRPQHFGDGTRLSIL.

This chain connects TRBV2 to TRBJ2-7; D tentatively reads TRBD1 or TRBD2 (5 bases each). Germline values: CDR1 SNHLY, CDR2 FYNNEI. The CDR3 is 15 residues long. Trimming left V 7 bases short and J 3 bases short, with 19 bases between. This CDR3 reads CASTRPGQGGYEQYF. DNA for the CDR3: TGTGCCAGCACCCGCCCGGGGCAGGGTGGCTACGAGCAGTACTTC.

This clonotype was seen many times. V usage is TRBV27 and J usage is TRBJ2-7; 13 bases agree with TRBD2. This CDR3 has 16 residues. Losses at the gene ends were 5 bases for V and 4 bases for J; bases not matched to a gene: 8. Germline loops: CDR1 MNHEY, CDR2 SMNVEV (reference sequence). The CDR3 coding sequence is TGTGCCAGCAGTCCCCTACTAGCGGGAGGGCCGTACGAGCAGTACTTC. It translates to CASSPLLAGGPYEQYF.

Of note for this clonotype: The junction shows a germline mismatch at one end, possibly a read error. V and J are TRBV2 and TRBJ2-3; 14 nucleotides agree with TRBD2. CDR3 length: 17 residues. The germline gives CDR1 SNHLY, CDR2 FYNNEI. CDR3 sequence reads: CASSVGTSGSPTGTQYF. The DNA for the CDR3 is TGTGCCAGCAGTGTGGGGACTAGCGGGAGTCCAACAGGTACGCAGTATTTT.

In regard to this clonotype: This may be a read error, as it is one base from a much larger clone. Lacking the conserved final phenylalanine or tryptophan, this CDR3 likely reflects a read error. The chain uses TRBV4-1 and TRBJ2-1, with D possibly TRBD2 on 6 matching bases. Germline V lookup: CDR1 MGHRA, CDR2 YSYEKL. With 4 bases removed from V and 5 bases from J, the gap between germline ends came to 12 bases. CDR3 length equals 14 residues. The CDR3 DNA follows: TGCGCCAGCAGCCCGGGAGAGGTGCACAATGAGCAGTTCTCC. Protein product: CASSPGEVHNEQFS.

In its sample, this clonotype was seen many times. V is TRBV7-9 and J is TRBJ2-7; D is unresolved. Deletions cut 5 bases from V and 5 bases from J, with 10 bases between. This CDR3 region has 12 residues. Germline assignment: CDR1 SEHNR and CDR2 FQNEAQ (reference sequence). CDR3 region: CASSLPGHEQYF. For the CDR3, the DNA is TGTGCCAGCAGCCTTCCCGGACACGAGCAGTACTTC.

In this sample, this clonotype turned up many times. J is TRBJ2-6 and V is TRBV7-6; D not resolved. The germline V gene has CDR1 SGHVS and CDR2 FNYEAQ. The length of the CDR3 is 14 residues. Trimming cost V 3 bases and J 3 bases, with 6 bases left between them. The CDR3 DNA follows: TGTGCCAGCAGCTTTTTCCATGGGGCCAACGTCCTGACTTTC. Protein product: CASSFFHGANVLTF.